The source of this T cell receptor beta chain is a study of T cell repertoires in cytomegalovirus infection. Study in general: Through public TCR beta signatures, both CMV infection and matching HLA type were indicated.

One entry per CDR3 protein results from TCRdb running MiXCR on the reads. The sample consists of some 560,000 distinct CDR3 sequences, approximately 40% of them appearing once. Germline CDR1 reads SGHTA; CDR2 reads FQGNSA. V was pared by 8 bases and J by 9 bases, with 28 bases between. The CDR3 totals 16 residues. The table lists this clonotype with a few counts. Its antigen is unidentified. The chain recombines TRBV7-2 with TRBJ2-5, with D possibly matching TRBD2 (6 bases). Sequenced material: cultured PBMCs, taken from culture after CMV antigen stimulation. The clonotype comes from a human donor in good health (CMV status not recorded). Some clones in this sample may be carry-over from other donors' samples. The CDR3 reads CASRSAQRNPGGAQYF. The CDR3 DNA sequence: TGTGCCAGCCGCTCTGCGCAGCGGAACCCTGGCGGGGCCCAGTACTTC.